Shown below are 30 T cell receptor beta chains from a single sample sequenced in a study of blood T cell repertoires in COVID-19. Produced via immunoSEQ multiplex PCR; TCRdb's table is partial and in-frame only. The sample contains under 25,000 clones, about 83% of which appear only once. Sequencing used peripheral blood. The receptors were gathered from a man aged 70-80 years with acute or convalescent COVID-19.

This chain links TRBV30 with TRBJ2-1, with 8 bases lining up with TRBD2. The germline V gene encodes CDR1 GTSNPN and CDR2 SVGIG (reference sequence). The ends lost 1 base at V and 3 bases at J; junction bases unmatched: 5. This CDR3 region has 15 residues. CDR3 sequence: CAWSGAGGVYNEQFF. In nucleotides, the CDR3 is TGTGCCTGGAGTGGGGCGGGAGGTGTCTACAATGAGCAGTTCTTC.

This clone was picked up a small number of times. The V call is TRBV6-2 or TRBV6-3, the J call TRBJ2-7; TRBD1 matches at 10 bases. Losses at the gene ends were 2 bases for V and 4 bases for J; bases not matched to a gene: 5. This CDR3 spans 15 amino acids. Germline loops: CDR1 MNHEY, CDR2 SVGEGT. CDR3 protein: CASSYPGTGVYEQYF. DNA of the CDR3: TGTGCCAGCAGTTACCCCGGGACAGGGGTATACGAGCAGTACTTC.

The V and J genes are TRBV5-8 and TRBJ2-4; TRBD2 matches at 7 bases. The CDR3 has 13 amino acids. Trimming took 2 bases from V and 9 from J; bases not matched to a gene: 5. Germline lookup yields CDR1 SGHTS and CDR2 YDEGEE. CDR3 in amino acids: CASSLRGDGIQYF. DNA of the CDR3: TGTGCCAGCAGCTTACGGGGGGATGGCATTCAGTACTTC.

The count of this clone is one. The J gene is TRBJ1-5, the V gene TRBV6-2 or TRBV6-3; D unresolved. This CDR3 has 13 residues. The V gene lost 5 bases and the J gene lost 4 bases, with 9 bases spanning the gap. Germline V gene lookup returns CDR1 MNHEY and CDR2 SVGEGT. DNA of the CDR3: TGTGCCAGCAGTAATCCGGGGAATCAGCCCCAGCATTTT. Its translation: CASSNPGNQPQHF.

V usage is TRBV5-1 and J usage is TRBJ2-7, with TRBD2 as a possible D gene (6 bases). The CDR3 is 13 amino acids. Germline values: CDR1 SGHRS, CDR2 YFSETQ. V lost 2 bases and J lost 7, with 13 bases in between. This CDR3 reads CASSFENREEQYF. Written as DNA, the CDR3 is TGCGCCAGCAGCTTTGAGAATCGGGAGGAGCAGTACTTC.

The gene calls are TRBV27 and TRBJ2-2, with D perhaps matching TRBD1 (8 bases). Trimming took 3 bases from V and 6 from J, leaving 17 bases between them. CDR1 and CDR2 from the germline V gene are MNHEY and SMNVEV (reference sequence). CDR3 size: 16 residues. The CDR3 DNA reads TGTGCCAGCAGTTTGTCAGGACAGGGAGGGTCCGGGGAGCTGTTTTTT. Translating it yields CASSLSGQGGSGELFF.

V gene TRBV7-2 combines with J gene TRBJ2-6, with unresolved D. The CDR3 consists of 15 residues. Germline values: CDR1 SGHTA, CDR2 FQGNSA. V was cut by 2 bases and J by 2 bases, with 7 bases left in between. In nucleotides, the CDR3 is TGTGCCAGCAGCTTACTGCAGGCTGGGGCCAACGTCCTGACTTTC. This gives the protein CASSLLQAGANVLTF.

In this sample, this clone turned up once. This rearrangement joins TRBV4-3 to TRBJ2-7; 8 bases agree with TRBD2. Trimming took 4 bases from V and 0 from J; bases not matched to a gene: 5. CDR3 length: 15 amino acids. Germline-derived CDR1 and CDR2 are LGHNA and YSLEER. This chain's CDR3 is CASSRSTSDSYEQYF. Written as DNA, the CDR3 is TGCGCCAGCAGCCGGTCGACTAGCGACTCCTACGAGCAGTACTTC.

The chain has TRBV6-6 and TRBJ1-3, with D unclear. Germline V CDR1 and CDR2: MNHNY, SVGAGI (reference sequence). This CDR3 has 16 residues. V gave up 1 base and J gave up 2 bases, with 12 bases separating them. This CDR3 reads CASSYWGGGTGNTIYF. In nucleotides, the CDR3 is TGTGCCAGCAGTTACTGGGGTGGAGGGACTGGAAACACCATATATTTT.

In its sample, this clone was seen a few times. The V call is TRBV14, the J call TRBJ2-1, with a tentative D call TRBD2 (5 bases). CDR3 size: 16 residues. From germline, CDR1 is SGHDN and CDR2 FVKESK. Deletions cut 0 bases from V and 7 bases from J, with 16 bases between. The CDR3: CASSQDITSQSNEQFF. The CDR3 region has the DNA TGTGCCAGCAGCCAAGATATTACTAGTCAGTCGAATGAGCAGTTCTTC.

A single count supports this clone. The chain combines TRBV7-9 with TRBJ2-1; 13 nucleotides line up with TRBD2. Germline lookup yields CDR1 SEHNR and CDR2 FQNEAQ (reference sequence). The CDR3 runs to 15 residues. The J segment lost 6 bases and the V segment lost 6 bases, leaving 5 bases of the junction unmatched. The CDR3 sequence: CASRQTSGRINEQFF. Here the CDR3 DNA reads TGTGCCAGCAGACAGACTAGCGGGAGGATCAATGAGCAGTTCTTC.

The chain employs TRBV19 and TRBJ2-7, with 10 bases fitting TRBD2. Germline values: CDR1 LNHDA, CDR2 SQIVND (reference sequence). V gave up 6 bases and J gave up 1 base; unmatched junction bases: 3. The CDR3 is 14 residues long. The CDR3 sequence: CASRASGGSYEQYF. DNA for the CDR3: TGTGCCAGTAGGGCTAGCGGGGGATCCTACGAGCAGTACTTC.

This chain links TRBV18 with TRBJ1-5; perhaps TRBD1 as D (6 bases). CDR1 and CDR2 from the germline V gene are KGHSH and LQKENI. Trimming shortened V by 6 bases and J by 5 bases, and 14 bases separated the two germline ends. CDR3 size: 14 residues. CDR3 DNA sequence: TGTGCCAGCTCGTCCACAGGGTCGGATCAGCCCCAGCATTTT. This encodes CASSSTGSDQPQHF.

This clone showed up just once. The chain couples TRBV7-9 to TRBJ1-3, with a possible D match to TRBD1 (5 bases). The germline V and J ends were trimmed by 7 bases and 4 bases, with 14 bases remaining between them. From germline, CDR1 is SEHNR and CDR2 FQNEAQ (reference sequence). The CDR3 extends over 14 amino acids. DNA of the CDR3: TGTGCCAGCACAGTTGTAGGGGCCGGAAACACCATATATTTT. This sequence encodes CASTVVGAGNTIYF.

The CDR3 nucleotides are TGTGCCAGCAGCTTGGGACTCCGGGAGGTTAATGAAAAACTGTTTTTT. It codes for CASSLGLREVNEKLFF. The rearrangement joins TRBV5-6 to TRBJ1-4, with no clear D. Looked up from germline, CDR1 is SGHDT and CDR2 is YYEEEE. The CDR3 sequence is 16 residues long. Trimming removed 0 bases at V and 4 bases at J, with 13 bases between.

The V and J genes are TRBV4-1 and TRBJ1-2, with a possible D match to TRBD1 (5 bases). CDR1 MGHRA and CDR2 YSYEKL come from the germline V gene. The CDR3 extends over 14 amino acids. V was clipped by 4 bases and J by 4 bases, with 13 bases between them. For the CDR3, the DNA is TGCGCCAGCAGCCCGCCATTGACAGCCTATGGCTACACCTTC. Protein: CASSPPLTAYGYTF.

There are a few counts of this clone. The junction differs from germline at one of its ends, possibly a read error. This chain links TRBV5-5 with TRBJ1-6; 7 bases line up with TRBD1. The CDR3 is 16 residues long. Germline CDR1 and CDR2: SGHKS and YYEKEE (reference sequence). CDR3 sequence reads: CASSAGQASGSSRLHF. Here the CDR3 DNA reads TGTGCCAGCAGCGCAGGACAGGCCTCCGGGAGTTCACGCCTCCACTTT.

The chain couples TRBV6-1 to TRBJ1-4; TRBD1 matches 7 bases. Germline V CDR1 and CDR2: MNHNS, SASEGT. This CDR3 spans 14 amino acids. The trim removed 2 bases at V and 7 bases at J, leaving 4 bases unmatched. CDR3: CASSERGQLEKLFF. CDR3 bases: TGTGCCAGCAGTGAACGGGGACAGCTTGAAAAACTGTTTTTT.

Concerning this clone itself: This same CDR3 is encoded by further DNA sequences in the sample. J is TRBJ1-1 and V is TRBV5-1, with D maybe TRBD1 (5 bases). V dropped 1 base and J dropped 4 bases, with 8 bases sitting between them. CDR1 and CDR2 (germline): SGHRS, YFSETQ. The length of the CDR3 is 13 residues. The CDR3 region is CASSLRGGTEAFF. In DNA, the CDR3 is TGCGCCAGCAGCTTGCGCGGGGGCACTGAAGCTTTCTTT.

The chain combines TRBV3-1 (or the pseudogene TRBV3-2) with TRBJ1-3; TRBD1 might be the D (6 bases). V was shortened by 4 bases and J by 2 bases, with 12 bases between the two germline ends. CDR1 is LGHDT, CDR2 YNNKEL, per germline (reference sequence). The CDR3 contains 15 residues. Written as DNA, the CDR3 is TGTGCCAGCAGCCGAAACAGGGTTACTGGAAACACCATATATTTT. Its translation: CASSRNRVTGNTIYF.

V usage is TRBV10-3 and J usage is TRBJ2-1; 7 bases are a match to TRBD2. Trimming removed 6 bases from V and 6 bases from J; junction bases left unmatched: 11. CDR3 length equals 15 residues. Germline loops: CDR1 ENHRY, CDR2 SYGVKD. CDR3 loop: CAIRERTSEGNEQFF. The CDR3 coding sequence is TGTGCCATCAGAGAGAGGACTAGTGAGGGCAATGAGCAGTTCTTC.

V and J are TRBV5-1 and TRBJ1-4; 8 bases line up with TRBD1. The junction had 2 bases not matched to a gene; V was cut back by 0 bases and J by 4 bases. This CDR3 has 15 amino acids. Germline CDR1 and CDR2: SGHRS and YFSETQ. Here the CDR3 DNA reads TGCGCCAGCAGCTTGGAAGGACAGGGTAATGAAAAACTGTTTTTT. Residues: CASSLEGQGNEKLFF.

The chain couples TRBV28 to TRBJ1-5; no firm D call. CDR1 MDHEN and CDR2 SYDVKM come from the germline V gene. The CDR3 length is 14 residues. The ends were cut back, 6 bases at V and 4 bases at J, with 13 bases in the middle. The CDR3 nucleotides are TGTGCCAGCAGGTCAGATTGGAGAAATCAGCCCCAGCATTTT. Translation gives CASRSDWRNQPQHF. The variable domain in full, with the rest retrieved from reference TRBV28 and TRBJ1-5, is DVKVTQSSRYLVKRTGEKVFLECVQDMDHENMFWYRQDPGLGLRLIYFSYDVKMKEKGDIPEGYSVSREKKERFSLILESASTNQTSMYLCASRSDWRNQPQHFGDGTRLSIL.

The V call is TRBV6-2 or TRBV6-3, the J call TRBJ1-1, with TRBD1 matching over 7 bases. V lost 2 bases to trimming and J lost 4 bases; unmatched junction nucleotides: 4. This CDR3 contains 14 residues. Germline V CDR1 and CDR2: MNHEY, SVGEGT. CDR3 coding DNA: TGTGCCAGCAGTTACGCCCGACAGGGCACTGAAGCTTTCTTT. This gives the protein CASSYARQGTEAFF.

This sequence joins TRBV6-1 and TRBJ1-5; D is perhaps TRBD1 (5 bases). Trimming pared 2 bases from V and 0 bases from J, leaving 11 bases between. The CDR3 covers 16 residues. The V gene's germline CDR1 is MNHNS and CDR2 SASEGT. CDR3 in amino acids: CASSEFDSYSNQPQHF. CDR3 nucleotides: TGTGCCAGCAGTGAATTCGACAGTTATAGCAATCAGCCCCAGCATTTT.

V usage is TRBV5-4 and J usage is TRBJ2-5, with TRBD2 identical over 7 bases. The CDR3 consists of 15 residues. CDR1 SGHNT and CDR2 YYREEE come from the germline V gene (reference sequence). After removal of 2 bases from V and 9 bases from J, the junction contained 13 bases not matched to a gene. In DNA, the CDR3 is TGTGCCAGCAGCTTAATCGGGGGGAACCGAGGGGCCCAGTACTTC. Translation gives CASSLIGGNRGAQYF.

This sequence joins TRBV7-8 and TRBJ2-3, with 13 bases aligning to TRBD2. V shed 5 bases, J shed 6 bases, and the junction held 11 bases outside the gene matches. CDR3 length: 17 amino acids. Germline V gene data show CDR1 as SGHVS and CDR2 as FQNEAQ. The CDR3 region is CASSPTELAGGGDTQYF. The CDR3 DNA is TGTGCCAGCAGCCCTACCGAACTAGCGGGAGGGGGGGATACGCAGTATTTT. The variable domain in full, completed from reference TRBV7-8 and TRBJ2-3, reads GAGVSQSPRYKVAKRGQDVALRCDPISGHVSLFWYQQALGQGPEFLTYFQNEAQLDKSGLPSDRFFAERPEGSVSTLKIQRTQQEDSAVYLCASSPTELAGGGDTQYFGPGTRLTVL.

Turning to this clone: This sample includes further DNA sequences coding for the same CDR3. This chain links TRBV5-1 with TRBJ2-2, with 9 bases lining up with TRBD2. Germline trimming cut 4 bases from V and 6 bases from J; bases unmatched to any gene: 10. Germline CDR1 and CDR2: SGHRS and YFSETQ. CDR3 length: 16 residues. CDR3 DNA sequence: TGCGCCAGCAGCCTGGGACTCGCGGGGGGGCCCGGGGAGCTGTTTTTT. Encoded protein: CASSLGLAGGPGELFF. Full variable domain (remainder filled in from reference TRBV5-1 and TRBJ2-2): KAGVTQTPRYLIKTRGQQVTLSCSPISGHRSVSWYQQTPGQGLQFLFEYFSETQRNKGNFPGRFSGRQFSNSRSEMNVSTLELGDSALYLCASSLGLAGGPGELFFGEGSRLTVL.

The chain combines TRBV30 with TRBJ1-5; 7 bases line up with TRBD1. CDR1 and CDR2 (germline): GTSNPN, SVGIG (reference sequence). Germline trimming cut 3 bases from V and 4 bases from J; bases unmatched to any gene: 9. CDR3 length: 15 amino acids. CDR3 protein: CAWSEGTVANQPQHF. Written as DNA, the CDR3 is TGTGCCTGGAGCGAGGGGACAGTGGCAAATCAGCCCCAGCATTTT.

Concerning this clone: The conserved phenylalanine or tryptophan is not found at the CDR3 terminus, so this likely reflects a read error. The chain links TRBV29-1 to TRBJ2-4; unclear D gene. Trimming removed 5 bases from V and 5 bases from J, with 13 bases in between. Germline-derived CDR1 and CDR2 are SQVTM and ANQGSEA. This CDR3 comprises 13 residues. The CDR3 is CSVFYDAENIQYV. CDR3 bases: TGCAGCGTTTTTTACGATGCCGAAAACATTCAGTACGTC.